This passage covers 6 T cell receptor beta chains from one sample sequenced in a study of blood T cell repertoires in COVID-19 (dated by TCRdb to 2018 to 2020). Library construction relied on the immunoSEQ multiplex PCR assay. The table comes from immuneACCESS by way of TCRdb, which keeps in-frame sequences with V and J called. Part of the clones is missing from these tables; in studies checked, under half for an unresolved V gene and the rest for unknown reasons. The sample data list 55,000 to 75,000 clones, and about 81% of these were observed just once. Together, the top ten hold about 15% of the sample. The specimen was peripheral blood. The receptors here all came from an elderly man with acute or convalescent COVID-19.

The chain employs TRBV13 and TRBJ2-6; 7 nucleotides align to TRBD2. V shed 3 bases, J shed 0 bases, and the junction held 8 bases outside the gene matches. This CDR3 comprises 18 residues. Germline V gives CDR1 PRHDT, CDR2 FYEKMQ (reference sequence). The CDR3 sequence is CASSLFGWGGSGANVLTF. The DNA of the CDR3 is TGTGCCAGCAGCTTGTTCGGATGGGGGGGCTCTGGGGCCAACGTCCTGACTTTC. Together with reference TRBV13 and TRBJ2-6, the CDR3 gives the full variable domain: AAGVIQSPRHLIKEKRETATLKCYPIPRHDTVYWYQQGPGQDPQFLISFYEKMQSDKGSIPDRFSAQQFSDYHSELNMSSLELGDSALYFCASSLFGWGGSGANVLTFGAGSRLTVL.

V gene TRBV18 combines with J gene TRBJ1-5; a weak D match, TRBD1 (5 bases). This CDR3 region has 16 residues. Germline values: CDR1 KGHSH, CDR2 LQKENI. Trimming stripped 4 bases from V and 0 bases from J, with 13 bases between. CDR3 region: CASSRSGGNSNQPQHF. Here the CDR3 DNA reads TGTGCCAGCTCACGTTCCGGGGGGAATAGCAATCAGCCCCAGCATTTT.

This chain uses TRBV5-5 with TRBJ1-6, with 7 positions matching TRBD1. CDR3 size: 14 residues. Germline V lookup: CDR1 SGHKS, CDR2 YYEKEE (reference sequence). Trimming removed 2 bases from V and 7 bases from J; junction bases left unmatched: 3. CDR3 loop: CASSFGTVNSPLHF. The CDR3 DNA reads as TGTGCCAGCAGCTTCGGGACAGTAAATTCACCCCTCCACTTT.

This chain links TRBV6-6 with TRBJ2-3; perhaps TRBD2 as D (5 bases). The CDR3 has 15 residues. Germline loops: CDR1 MNHNY, CDR2 SVGAGI (reference sequence). V was trimmed by 0 bases and J by 1 base, leaving 8 bases between them. The CDR3 sequence: CASSYSRVGTDTQYF. The CDR3 DNA reads TGTGCCAGCAGTTACTCGAGGGTAGGCACAGATACGCAGTATTTT.

This chain connects TRBV5-6 to TRBJ2-3; TRBD1 is a possible D gene (6 bases). Trimming removed 5 bases at V and 2 bases at J, with 18 bases between. The CDR3 covers 16 residues. Germline CDR1 SGHDT, CDR2 YYEEEE. The CDR3 spells CASSTGLSTLTDTQYF. The CDR3 bases are TGTGCCAGCAGTACAGGGCTTAGTACGCTCACAGATACGCAGTATTTT.

CDR3 in DNA: TGTGCCAGCATCCCCGGGGGAGGGGGTGACTATGGCTACACCTTC. It encodes CASIPGGGGDYGYTF. The chain has TRBV28 and TRBJ1-2; weak D call: TRBD1 (6 bases). V shed 7 bases and J shed 3 bases, with 18 bases lying between them. The CDR3 has 15 residues. Per germline, CDR1 MDHEN and CDR2 SYDVKM.